This T cell receptor beta chain is drawn from a study of blood T cell repertoires in COVID-19. Study details: Spain, Italy and the United States supplied samples that represented acute and convalescent COVID-19. T cells, B-cell-depleted T cells, or PBMCs provided the cDNA or gDNA that served as material.

Sequenced by immunoSEQ multiplex PCR; TCRdb stores in-frame clones only, minus some. The table has about 150,000 clones, roughly 87% seen once. Study members were between 18 and 89 years old and lived in 24 US regions. Membership in each cohort depended on participant-reported clinical history. From germline, CDR1 is MNHEY and CDR2 SVGAGI. CDR3 size: 15 residues. V lost 4 bases and J lost 3, with 12 bases in between. The J gene is TRBJ2-2, the V gene TRBV6-5; D is ambiguous. The sample was PBMCs or T cells enriched from blood (not recorded which). This clonotype was sampled from a woman aged 40-49 years who had been exposed to COVID-19. CDR3 residues: CASSSSLADTGELFF. The CDR3 coding sequence is TGTGCCAGCAGTTCCTCCTTGGCAGACACCGGGGAGCTGTTTTTT.